What follows is one TCR beta chain and its context. The target antigen is unknown. The entry originates in a study of T cells in Graves' hyperthyroidism and ophthalmopathy. Study-level information: It was at initial diagnosis, before any treatment, that peripheral blood was collected.

Newly diagnosed patients aged 18 to 65 had hyperthyroidism of under 2 months' duration. Broader study findings: Most thyroid clonotypes expanded above 0.001 appeared in blood too.

Template material for amplifying TCR beta CDR3 regions consisted of RNA transcripts. When the TCR CDR3 underwent first-round RT-PCR, the HTBI primer set was used. TCRdb processed the multiplex PCR reads anew with MiXCR; each CDR3 protein has one entry. The profile shows 650,000 to 850,000 distinct CDR3 sequences, roughly 20% of them singletons. The V end was cut by 0 bases, the J end by 2 bases, with 7 bases between. Germline V gene lookup returns CDR1 MNHEY and CDR2 SMNVEV (reference sequence). The CDR3 spans 15 residues. The chain recombines TRBV27 with TRBJ1-4; D is undetermined. The TCR sequence derives from a woman aged 50 to 60 with Graves' hyperthyroidism that later progressed to Graves' ophthalmopathy. Sequencing input: blood. The CDR3 DNA follows: TGTGCCAGCAGTTTATCCGTTCCTACTAATGAAAAACTGTTTTTT. It yields the protein CASSLSVPTNEKLFF.